These 18 T cell receptor beta chains were all obtained from the same sample, sequenced in a study of blood T cell repertoires in COVID-19. The protocol was immunoSEQ multiplex PCR, while the TCRdb copy is restricted to in-frame clones and leaves out a portion. Of about 39,000 clones listed, about 89% are singletons. Material for sequencing was peripheral blood. Every receptor here comes from a man over 45 with active COVID-19.

This chain links TRBV19 with TRBJ2-3, with 8 bases lining up with TRBD2. The CDR3 runs to 14 residues. Trimming removed 8 bases from V and 0 bases from J; junction bases left unmatched: 4. In germline, CDR1 is LNHDA, CDR2 SQIVND (reference sequence). In DNA form, the CDR3 reads TGTGCCAGTGGCGGGGGGCACAGCACAGATACGCAGTATTTT. Amino acids: CASGGGHSTDTQYF.

CDR3 protein: CASSLTAGGAEAFF. In nucleotides, the CDR3 is TGCGCCAGCAGCTTGACGGCAGGGGGAGCTGAAGCTTTCTTT. The rearrangement uses TRBV5-1 and TRBJ1-1, with 7 positions matching TRBD1. The V segment lost 1 base and the J segment 6 bases; nucleotides outside the gene matches: 6. Per the germline V gene, CDR1 is SGHRS and CDR2 is YFSETQ. The CDR3 has 14 residues.

The CDR3 spells CASSPYGYLTDEYEQYF. In nucleotides, the CDR3 is TGTGCCAGTAGTCCTTACGGGTACTTGACAGATGAATACGAGCAGTACTTC. V is TRBV19 and J is TRBJ2-7, with a possible D match to TRBD1 (5 bases). This CDR3 is 17 amino acids long. The V end lost 5 bases, the J end lost 4 bases, and 24 bases lay between the germline ends. In germline, CDR1 is LNHDA, CDR2 SQIVND (reference sequence).

V is TRBV6-2 or TRBV6-3 and J is TRBJ2-1, with D possibly TRBD2 on 7 matching bases. Trimming took off 5 bases at V and 0 bases at J, with 14 bases between the two ends. The CDR3 consists of 16 residues. Germline CDR1 is MNHEY and CDR2 is SVGEGT. The DNA of the CDR3 is TGTGCCAGCAGTAGCTCGGGGGGCCGCTCCTACAATGAGCAGTTCTTC. Protein: CASSSSGGRSYNEQFF.

V is TRBV21-1 and J is TRBJ1-5. TRBV21-1 is reported as a pseudogene. This CDR3 comprises 19 residues. CDR3 sequence reads: CASPPQQRQNPARGQPQHF. The CDR3 DNA follows: TGTGCCAGCCCGCCGCAACAGCGCCAGAACCCCGCGCGGGGTCAGCCCCAGCATTTT.

The rearrangement joins TRBV24-1 to TRBJ2-3; 10 bases are shared with TRBD1. The CDR3 consists of 15 residues. The V segment lost 3 bases and the J segment 7 bases; nucleotides outside the gene matches: 6. Germline V gene lookup returns CDR1 KGHDR and CDR2 SFDVKD. CDR3 sequence (DNA): TGTGCCACCAGTGATCCCGGGACAGGGGATCATACGCAGTATTTT. The encoded protein is CATSDPGTGDHTQYF.

The gene calls are TRBV19 and TRBJ1-5; possible D gene TRBD1, 5 bases. The CDR3 has 15 amino acids. Germline CDR1 LNHDA, CDR2 SQIVND (reference sequence). The V end lost 5 bases, the J end lost 3 bases, and 14 bases lay between the germline ends. The CDR3 is CASSYLTAINQPQHF. The CDR3 DNA is TGTGCCAGTAGTTACTTGACAGCTATCAATCAGCCCCAGCATTTT.

The chain uses TRBV6-1 and TRBJ2-7; 10 nucleotides agree with TRBD2. The CDR3 length is 14 residues. The V gene's germline CDR1 is MNHNS and CDR2 SASEGT. V was clipped by 4 bases and J by 1 base; unmatched bases: 1. In nucleotides, the CDR3 is TGTGCCAGCAGTGCAGCGGGAGGGTCCTACGAGCAGTACTTC. Protein sequence: CASSAAGGSYEQYF.

V gene TRBV4-2 combines with J gene TRBJ2-7; no firm D call. This CDR3 is built from 14 residues. V was pared by 4 bases and J by 0 bases, with 10 bases between. From germline, CDR1 is LGHNA and CDR2 YNFKEQ. CDR3: CASSPNSYSYEQYF. The CDR3 DNA reads TGTGCCAGCAGCCCGAACAGTTACTCCTACGAGCAGTACTTC.

The chain is built from TRBV6-5 and TRBJ2-1, with 14 bases fitting TRBD2. Germline values: CDR1 MNHEY, CDR2 SVGAGI. The CDR3 is made up of 13 amino acids. Trimming at V came to 6 bases and at J to 9 bases, leaving 1 base not matched to a gene. The CDR3 nucleotides are TGTGCCAGCAGGACTAGCGGGGGGGGTGAGCAGTTCTTC. This codes for CASRTSGGGEQFF.

This chain uses TRBV6-5 with TRBJ2-4; weak D call: TRBD1 (6 bases). The V gene lost 7 bases and the J gene lost 6 bases, with 7 bases spanning the gap. The CDR3 has 11 amino acids. From germline, CDR1 is MNHEY and CDR2 SVGAGI. The CDR3 DNA follows: TGTGCCAGCAAGGGGGTAAACATTCAGTACTTC. Translating gives CASKGVNIQYF.

The chain is built from TRBV5-1 and TRBJ1-1; weak D call: TRBD1 (5 bases). Germline-derived CDR1 and CDR2 are SGHRS and YFSETQ. The V end was cut by 6 bases, the J end by 1 base, with 13 bases between. CDR3 length equals 14 residues. As DNA, the CDR3 is TGCGCCAGCAATGGCATTACAGGGAACACTGAAGCTTTCTTT. Translated, it gives CASNGITGNTEAFF.

The CDR3 DNA reads TGTGCCAGCAGCGGCGACAGCAACACCGGGGAGCTGTTTTTT. Translating gives CASSGDSNTGELFF. J is TRBJ2-2 and V is TRBV21-1; the tabulated D call, TRBD1, remains unverified against the DNA. TRBV21-1 is assigned pseudogene status. The CDR3 loop spans 14 amino acids.

The CDR3 protein is CSVPGGGQGNAEQYF. CDR3 DNA sequence: TGCAGCGTTCCCGGCGGGGGGCAGGGGAACGCGGAGCAGTACTTC. The chain has TRBV29-1 and TRBJ2-7; 8 bases agree with TRBD2. The germline gives CDR1 SQVTM, CDR2 ANQGSEA. The CDR3 runs to 15 residues. Losses at the gene ends were 5 bases for V and 7 bases for J; bases not matched to a gene: 16.

V is TRBV5-4 and J is TRBJ2-5, with 7 bases identical to TRBD1. The CDR3 is made up of 14 amino acids. With 4 bases clipped from V and 2 bases from J, the junction kept 5 bases outside the gene matches. The germline V gene has CDR1 SGHNT and CDR2 YYREEE (reference sequence). In DNA form, the CDR3 reads TGTGCCAGCAGCCCTCGGGACAGACAAGAGACCCAGTACTTC. Translated, it gives CASSPRDRQETQYF.

J is TRBJ1-3 and V is TRBV11-3; tentative D call: TRBD1 (6 bases). V lost 6 bases and J 0 bases, leaving 9 bases between the germline ends. Looked up from germline, CDR1 is SGHNT and CDR2 is YENEEA. This CDR3 contains 14 residues. The CDR3 region is CASRGGLSGNTIYF. DNA of the CDR3: TGTGCCAGCAGGGGGGGGCTCTCTGGAAACACCATATATTTT.

V gene TRBV5-6 combines with J gene TRBJ2-3; maybe TRBD2 (6 bases). The V gene lost 2 bases and the J gene lost 5 bases, with 9 bases spanning the gap. The CDR3 is made up of 13 amino acids. The germline gives CDR1 SGHDT, CDR2 YYEEEE. In DNA form, the CDR3 reads TGTGCCAGCAGCTTCCGGGGGAAAGATACGCAGTATTTT. Its translation: CASSFRGKDTQYF.

The CDR3, as DNA: TGTGCCAGCAGTTTACAGAACTATGGCTACACCTTC. It is translated as CASSLQNYGYTF. The rearrangement links TRBV12-3 or TRBV12-4 to TRBJ1-2; D not resolved. The CDR3 extends over 12 amino acids. The V end was cut by 2 bases, the J end by 2 bases, with 3 bases between.